A single sample is the source of the 3 T cell receptor beta chains below, sequenced in a study of post-analysis software for immune sequencing data. Study-wide points: Among several TRBV segments more frequent in patients than controls were TRBV5-6, TRBV5-1 and TRBV20-1.

Antigens of these TCRs are unknown. Researchers reported that TCR beta cDNA libraries carried unique molecular identifiers. Each CDR3 protein is one row after TCRdb ran MiXCR on the PCR reads. The sample has hundreds of thousands of distinct CDR3 sequences, 30% seen once. The sample comprised blood. The receptors shown here come from a girl between 5 and 17 years old with multiple sclerosis.

This chain connects TRBV7-2 to TRBJ1-5, with D unclear. V gave up 7 bases and J gave up 4 bases, with 14 bases separating them. This CDR3 spans 14 amino acids. Germline V gene lookup returns CDR1 SGHTA and CDR2 FQGNSA. The CDR3 DNA reads as TGTGCCAGCAACCCCTACAGTCCTAATCAGCCCCAGCATTTT. It translates to CASNPYSPNQPQHF. The full variable domain, in which reference TRBV7-2 and TRBJ1-5 provide the parts outside the CDR3, is GAGVSQSPSNKVTEKGKDVELRCDPISGHTALYWYRQSLGQGLEFLIYFQGNSAPDKSGLPSDRFSAERTGGSVSTLTIQRTQQEDSAVYLCASNPYSPNQPQHFGDGTRLSIL.

The gene calls are TRBV29-1 and TRBJ2-7; D remains ambiguous. Germline loops: CDR1 SQVTM, CDR2 ANQGSEA. The CDR3 length is 10 residues. V was shortened by 6 bases and J by 2 bases, with 5 bases between the two germline ends. The CDR3 loop reads CSVSPYEQYF. CDR3 in DNA: TGCAGCGTGTCCCCCTACGAGCAGTACTTC.

The sample holds one count of this clonotype. The chain uses TRBV12-3 or TRBV12-4 and TRBJ2-5, with 9 nucleotides matching TRBD1. Trimming cost V 7 bases and J 5 bases; bases outside gene matches: 11. The CDR3 is made up of 15 amino acids. CDR3 amino acids: CASTLNRGQIETQYF. The CDR3 DNA reads TGTGCCAGCACCCTGAACAGGGGGCAGATTGAGACCCAGTACTTC.